These 14 T cell receptor beta chains share one sample of origin, sequenced in a study of Ad26.COV2.S vaccination and SARS-CoV-2 variants. Treatment: roughly 18 received Ad26.COV2.S at low or high dose, single or two shots; a few received placebo; per-sample allocation not given. After the first vaccine or placebo injection, samples were drawn on day 63. The repertoire was sequenced with immunoSEQ multiplex PCR; TCRdb's copy has only in-frame clones and lacks some. The table lists roughly 400,000 clones, 75% to 90% of them singletons. Material: peripheral blood, obtained in a trial of Ad26.COV2.S vaccine versus placebo. The receptors come from a person aged 18-60 years who received the Ad26.COV2.S COVID-19 vaccine or a placebo.

This clone was observed a single time. V gene TRBV19 combines with J gene TRBJ2-4; the match to TRBD1 covers 10 bases. Germline loops: CDR1 LNHDA, CDR2 SQIVND (reference sequence). The CDR3 totals 17 residues. V dropped 5 bases and J dropped 2; count of bases not matched to a gene: 9. CDR3 amino acids: CASSDRDRGDTKNIQYF. CDR3 in DNA: TGTGCCAGTAGTGACCGGGACAGGGGCGATACCAAAAACATTCAGTACTTC.

The chain is built from TRBV12-5 and TRBJ2-5, with 9 nucleotides matching TRBD1. Germline V gene sequence: CDR1 LGHNT, CDR2 FRNRAP. The CDR3 has 14 amino acids. V trimming: 7 bases; J trimming: 3 bases; junction bases outside the gene matches: 6. The CDR3 nucleotides are TGTGCTAGTGTTCCCGGGACAGGGAAAGAGACCCAGTACTTC. Amino acids: CASVPGTGKETQYF. The full variable domain, with the rest looked up from reference TRBV12-5 and TRBJ2-5, is DARVTQTPRHKVTEMGQEVTMRCQPILGHNTVFWYRQTMMQGLELLAYFRNRAPLDDSGMPKDRFSAEMPDATLATLKIQPSEPRDSAVYFCASVPGTGKETQYFGPGTRLLVL.

The rearrangement links TRBV23-1 to TRBJ2-6, with no clear D. TRBV23-1 is noted as an ORF with a role that remains uncertain. Trimming took off 3 bases at V and 2 bases at J, with 11 bases between the two ends. CDR3 length: 16 amino acids. CDR3 sequence (DNA): TGCGCCAGCAGTCAGTGGCAGGCCACTGGGGCCAACGTCCTGACTTTC. It specifies CASSQWQATGANVLTF.

The V and J genes are TRBV2 and TRBJ1-5; 12 bases map to TRBD1. Germline CDR1 is SNHLY and CDR2 is FYNNEI. CDR3 length: 15 amino acids. Unmatched junction bases numbered 6, after V lost 6 bases and J lost 6 bases. The CDR3 DNA reads as TGTGCCAGCAGGAGCGGGACAGGGGGCGGTCAGCCCCAGCATTTT. Protein: CASRSGTGGGQPQHF.

In this sample, this clone turned up once. The CDR3 reads CASSRGQDWDTQYF. DNA for the CDR3: TGTGCCAGCAGCCGGGGACAGGATTGGGATACGCAGTATTTT. This sequence joins TRBV3-1 (or the pseudogene TRBV3-2) and TRBJ2-3, with TRBD1 matching over 8 bases. After removal of 4 bases from V and 6 bases from J, the junction contained 6 bases not matched to a gene. Germline-derived CDR1 and CDR2 are LGHDT and YNNKEL (reference sequence). The CDR3 runs to 14 residues.

The V call is TRBV3-1 (or the pseudogene TRBV3-2), the J call TRBJ2-1; D uncertain. The CDR3 runs to 13 residues. The germline V gene has CDR1 LGHDT and CDR2 YNNKEL (reference sequence). The ends were cut back, 4 bases at V and 4 bases at J, with 8 bases in the middle. In DNA, the CDR3 is TGTGCCAGCAGCCCCTTCCCGTACAATGAGCAGTTCTTC. Its protein is CASSPFPYNEQFF.

The chain uses TRBV7-2 and TRBJ2-5; D remains unclear. This CDR3 has 15 amino acids. Germline V gene data show CDR1 as SGHTA and CDR2 as FQGNSA. The V end was cut by 1 base, the J end by 5 bases, with 14 bases between. CDR3 nucleotide sequence: TGTGCCAGCAGCTTAGAGGGCGGACGGTTTGAGACCCAGTACTTC. It codes for CASSLEGGRFETQYF.

The chain combines TRBV6-1 with TRBJ1-4, with D perhaps TRBD1 (6 bases). V lost 3 bases to trimming and J lost 7 bases, with 12 bases between them. Germline V gene sequence: CDR1 MNHNS, CDR2 SASEGT. The CDR3 is 14 residues long. The DNA of the CDR3 is TGTGCCAGCAGTGAGATGGTAGGGGGTGAAAAACTGTTTTTT. Translated: CASSEMVGGEKLFF.

This chain uses TRBV28 with TRBJ2-7; D not resolved. This CDR3 is built from 11 residues. Per the germline V gene, CDR1 is MDHEN and CDR2 is SYDVKM. V shed 2 bases and J shed 4 bases, with 3 bases lying between them. The DNA for the CDR3 is TGTGCCAGCAGTTTAGAGTACGAGCAGTACTTC. Translating gives CASSLEYEQYF.

J is TRBJ1-1 and V is TRBV28, with TRBD1 matching 11 bases. CDR1 and CDR2 from the germline V gene are MDHEN and SYDVKM. V trimming: 4 bases; J trimming: 6 bases; junction bases outside the gene matches: 4. This CDR3 region has 14 residues. CDR3 in DNA: TGTGCCAGCAGTTCGGGACAGGGGGGCGCTGAAGCTTTCTTT. Translation: CASSSGQGGAEAFF.

This sequence joins TRBV7-6 and TRBJ2-5, with TRBD1 as a possible D gene (6 bases). The V end lost 5 bases, the J end lost 2 bases, and 15 bases lay between the germline ends. CDR3 length: 15 amino acids. The germline V gene has CDR1 SGHVS and CDR2 FNYEAQ. CDR3: CASSPHWGQQETQYF. For the CDR3, the DNA is TGTGCCAGCAGCCCTCATTGGGGACAACAAGAGACCCAGTACTTC.

The V and J genes are TRBV7-8 and TRBJ1-5; 8 positions agree with TRBD1. The germline gives CDR1 SGHVS, CDR2 FQNEAQ. The CDR3 extends over 13 amino acids. The J segment lost 3 bases and the V segment lost 8 bases, leaving 3 bases of the junction unmatched. The CDR3 loop reads CASGQGPNQPQHF. The CDR3 coding sequence is TGTGCCAGCGGACAGGGACCCAATCAGCCCCAGCATTTT.

The chain employs TRBV9 and TRBJ2-5; 14 positions match TRBD2. Per the germline V gene, CDR1 is SGDLS and CDR2 is YYNGEE. The V and J ends lost 0 bases and 2 bases, in that order; junction bases with no gene match: 6. The CDR3 spans 18 residues. CDR3 in amino acids: CASSVAGLAGVGQETQYF. In DNA form, the CDR3 reads TGTGCCAGCAGCGTAGCGGGACTAGCGGGAGTAGGGCAAGAGACCCAGTACTTC.

V usage is TRBV18 and J usage is TRBJ1-4, with 9 bases aligning to TRBD1. Germline V lookup: CDR1 KGHSH, CDR2 LQKENI. Trimming took 5 bases from V and 7 from J; bases not matched to a gene: 2. This CDR3 is built from 13 residues. CDR3 region: CASSRTGAEKLFF. CDR3 in DNA: TGTGCCAGCTCAAGGACAGGGGCTGAAAAACTGTTTTTT.